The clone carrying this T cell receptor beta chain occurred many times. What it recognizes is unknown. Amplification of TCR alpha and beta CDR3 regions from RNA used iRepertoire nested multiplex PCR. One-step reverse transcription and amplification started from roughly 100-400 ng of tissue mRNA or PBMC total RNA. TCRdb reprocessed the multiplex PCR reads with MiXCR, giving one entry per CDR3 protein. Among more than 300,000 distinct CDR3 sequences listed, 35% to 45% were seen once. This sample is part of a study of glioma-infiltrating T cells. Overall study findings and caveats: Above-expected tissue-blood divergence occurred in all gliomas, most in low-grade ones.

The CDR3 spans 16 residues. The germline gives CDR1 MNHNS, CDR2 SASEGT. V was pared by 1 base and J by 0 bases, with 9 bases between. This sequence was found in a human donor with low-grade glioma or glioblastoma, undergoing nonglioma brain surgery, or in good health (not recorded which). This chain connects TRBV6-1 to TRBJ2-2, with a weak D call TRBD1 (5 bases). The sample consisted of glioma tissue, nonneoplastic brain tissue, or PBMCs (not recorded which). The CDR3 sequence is CASSEGQFANTGELFF. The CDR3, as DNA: TGTGCCAGCAGTGAAGGACAGTTCGCGAACACCGGGGAGCTGTTTTTT.